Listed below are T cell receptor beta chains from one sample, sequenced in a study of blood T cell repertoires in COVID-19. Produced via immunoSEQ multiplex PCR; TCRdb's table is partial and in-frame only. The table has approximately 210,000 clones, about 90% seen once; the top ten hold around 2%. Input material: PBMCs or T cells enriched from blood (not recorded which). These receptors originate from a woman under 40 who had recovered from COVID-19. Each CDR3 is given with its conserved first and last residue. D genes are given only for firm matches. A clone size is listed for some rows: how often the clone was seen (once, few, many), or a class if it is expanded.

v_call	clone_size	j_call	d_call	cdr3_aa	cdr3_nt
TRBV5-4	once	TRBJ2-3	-	CASSRPRADTQYF	TGTGCCAGCAGCCGTCCGAGGGCAGATACGCAGTATTTT
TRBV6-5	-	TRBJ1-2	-	CASRQTANYGYTF	TGTGCCAGCAGACAAACAGCTAACTATGGCTACACCTTC
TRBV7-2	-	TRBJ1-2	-	CASSLTKEYGYTF	TGTGCCAGCAGCTTAACCAAAGAGTATGGCTACACCTTC
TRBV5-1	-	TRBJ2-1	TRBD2	CASSFSGGVNEQFF	TGCGCCAGCAGCTTTAGCGGGGGGGTCAATGAGCAGTTCTTC
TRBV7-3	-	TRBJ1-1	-	CASSLGQITGGTEAFF	TGTGCCAGCAGCTTAGGCCAGATCACGGGAGGAACTGAAGCTTTCTTT
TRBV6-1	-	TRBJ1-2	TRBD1	CASSEWGDDRAPNYGYTF	TGTGCCAGCAGTGAATGGGGGGATGACAGGGCCCCTAACTATGGCTACACCTTC
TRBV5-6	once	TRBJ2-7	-	CASSTSPGQRPYEQYF	-
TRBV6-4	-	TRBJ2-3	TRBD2	CASSYAGTSGSSTQYF	TGTGCCAGCAGCTATGCCGGGACTAGCGGGAGCTCTACGCAGTATTTT
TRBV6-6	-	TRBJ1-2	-	CASSFPTDTNYGYTF	TGTGCCAGCAGTTTTCCGACAGACACTAACTATGGCTACACCTTC
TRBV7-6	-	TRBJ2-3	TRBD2	CASSILGTSGSTDTQYF	TGTGCCAGCAGCATCCTTGGGACTAGCGGAAGCACAGATACGCAGTATTTT
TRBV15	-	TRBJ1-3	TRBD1	CATSREINRGSGNTIYF	TGTGCCACCAGCAGAGAAATAAACAGGGGGTCTGGAAACACCATATATTTT
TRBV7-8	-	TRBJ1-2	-	CASSLVRFNYGYTF	TGTGCCAGCAGCTTAGTTCGGTTTAACTATGGCTACACCTTC
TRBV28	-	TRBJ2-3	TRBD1	CASMGDRGIVDTQYF	TGTGCCAGCATGGGGGACAGGGGCATAGTAGATACGCAGTATTTT
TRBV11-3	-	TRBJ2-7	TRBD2	CASSLDLGGLAAYEQYF	TGTGCCAGCAGCTTAGATTTAGGAGGACTAGCGGCCTACGAGCAGTACTTC
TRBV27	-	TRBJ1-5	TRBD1	CASSPRGNQPQHF	TGTGCCAGCAGTCCCAGGGGGAATCAGCCCCAGCATTTT
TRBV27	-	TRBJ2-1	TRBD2	CASSRRTSGRNEQFF	TGTGCCAGTTCTCGTAGGACTAGCGGGAGGAATGAGCAGTTCTTC
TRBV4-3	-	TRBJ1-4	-	CASSQGARTNEKLFF	TGCGCCAGCAGCCAGGGGGCGCGGACTAATGAAAAACTGTTTTTT
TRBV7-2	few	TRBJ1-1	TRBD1	CASSSTNRGAEAFF	TGTGCCAGCAGCTCAACTAACAGGGGGGCGGAAGCTTTCTTT
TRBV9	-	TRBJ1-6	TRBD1	CASSVEGQTNSPLHF	TGTGCCAGCAGCGTAGAGGGACAGACTAATTCACCCCTCCACTTT
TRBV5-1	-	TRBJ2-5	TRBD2	CASSPRTSGGAQETQYF	TGCGCCAGCAGCCCGAGGACTAGCGGGGGGGCCCAGGAGACCCAGTACTTC
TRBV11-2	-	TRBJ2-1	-	CASSERDTQFF	TGTGCCAGCAGCGAGCGGGACACGCAGTTCTTC
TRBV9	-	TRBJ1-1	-	CASSPISTNTEAFF	TGTGCCAGCAGCCCTATCTCTACGAACACTGAAGCTTTCTTT
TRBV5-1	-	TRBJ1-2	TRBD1	CASQLTGGDGYTF	TGCGCCAGCCAGCTAACAGGGGGCGATGGCTACACCTTC
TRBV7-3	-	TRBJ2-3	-	CASSLGGGTPGTDTQYF	TGTGCCAGCAGCCTGGGCGGAGGGACGCCGGGCACAGATACGCAGTATTTT
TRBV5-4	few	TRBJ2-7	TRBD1	CASATGGSYEQYF	TGTGCCAGCGCAACAGGGGGCTCCTACGAGCAGTACTTC
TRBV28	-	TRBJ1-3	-	CASSAEDTGNTIYF	TGTGCCAGCAGTGCCGAGGACACTGGAAACACCATATATTTT
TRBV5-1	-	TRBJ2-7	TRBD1	CASSLSPGTGTTYEQYF	TGCGCCAGCAGCTTGTCCCCCGGGACAGGTACGACCTACGAGCAGTACTTC
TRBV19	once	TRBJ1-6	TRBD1	CASSKETGSDNSPLHF	TGTGCCAGTAGTAAAGAGACAGGGTCAGATAATTCACCCCTCCACTTT
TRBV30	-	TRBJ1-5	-	CAWSGPGGNQPQHF	TGTGCCTGGAGTGGGCCGGGGGGGAATCAGCCCCAGCATTTT
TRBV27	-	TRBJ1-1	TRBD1	CASSVVWTGPGTEAFF	TGTGCCAGCAGTGTGGTTTGGACAGGGCCAGGGACTGAAGCTTTCTTT
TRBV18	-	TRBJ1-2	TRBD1	CASSIQGGRGYTF	TGTGCCAGTTCCATTCAGGGGGGACGTGGCTACACCTTC
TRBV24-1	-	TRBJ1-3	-	CATPRQVTTGNTIYF	TGTGCCACCCCCCGACAGGTTACAACTGGAAACACCATATATTTT
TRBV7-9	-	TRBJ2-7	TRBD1	CASSLGQGAYEQYF	TGTGCCAGCAGCCTTGGACAGGGGGCCTACGAGCAGTACTTC
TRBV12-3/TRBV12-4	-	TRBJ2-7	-	CASSPGYEQYF	TGTGCCAGCAGTCCAGGGTACGAGCAGTACTTC
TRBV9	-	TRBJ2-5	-	CASSFTGSQETQYF	TGTGCCAGCAGCTTCACAGGGTCGCAAGAGACCCAGTACTTC
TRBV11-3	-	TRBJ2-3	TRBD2	CASSPVAGGSDTQYF	TGTGCCAGCAGCCCGGTGGCGGGAGGGTCAGATACGCAGTATTTT
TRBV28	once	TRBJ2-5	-	CASSPSVQETQYF	TGTGCCAGCAGTCCTAGCGTCCAAGAGACCCAGTACTTC
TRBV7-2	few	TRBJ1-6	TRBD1	CASRQGGQGLPLHF	TGTGCCAGCAGACAGGGGGGTCAAGGTTTACCCCTCCACTTT
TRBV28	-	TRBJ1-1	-	CASSLGNMNTEAFF	TGTGCCAGCAGTTTAGGTAACATGAACACTGAAGCTTTCTTT
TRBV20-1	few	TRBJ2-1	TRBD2	CSASRLAAPKQFF	TGCAGTGCTAGTCGCCTAGCGGCCCCCAAGCAGTTCTTC
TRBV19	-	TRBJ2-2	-	CASSIYGGPSGELFF	TGTGCCAGTAGTATATATGGAGGGCCGTCCGGGGAGCTGTTTTTT